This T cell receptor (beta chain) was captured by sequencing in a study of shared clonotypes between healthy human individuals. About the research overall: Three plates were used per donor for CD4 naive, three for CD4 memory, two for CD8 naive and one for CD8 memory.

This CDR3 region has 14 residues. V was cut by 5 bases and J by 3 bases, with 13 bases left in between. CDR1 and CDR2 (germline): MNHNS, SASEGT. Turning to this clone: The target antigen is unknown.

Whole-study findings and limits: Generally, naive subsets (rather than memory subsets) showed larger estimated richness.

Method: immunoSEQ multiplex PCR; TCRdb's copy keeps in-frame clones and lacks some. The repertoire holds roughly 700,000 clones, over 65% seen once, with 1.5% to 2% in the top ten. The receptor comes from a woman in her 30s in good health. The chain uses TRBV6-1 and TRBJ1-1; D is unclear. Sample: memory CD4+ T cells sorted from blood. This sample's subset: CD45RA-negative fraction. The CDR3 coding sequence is TGTGCCAGCAGTTGGAGTGCCAGGCACACTGAAGCTTTCTTT. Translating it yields CASSWSARHTEAFF.